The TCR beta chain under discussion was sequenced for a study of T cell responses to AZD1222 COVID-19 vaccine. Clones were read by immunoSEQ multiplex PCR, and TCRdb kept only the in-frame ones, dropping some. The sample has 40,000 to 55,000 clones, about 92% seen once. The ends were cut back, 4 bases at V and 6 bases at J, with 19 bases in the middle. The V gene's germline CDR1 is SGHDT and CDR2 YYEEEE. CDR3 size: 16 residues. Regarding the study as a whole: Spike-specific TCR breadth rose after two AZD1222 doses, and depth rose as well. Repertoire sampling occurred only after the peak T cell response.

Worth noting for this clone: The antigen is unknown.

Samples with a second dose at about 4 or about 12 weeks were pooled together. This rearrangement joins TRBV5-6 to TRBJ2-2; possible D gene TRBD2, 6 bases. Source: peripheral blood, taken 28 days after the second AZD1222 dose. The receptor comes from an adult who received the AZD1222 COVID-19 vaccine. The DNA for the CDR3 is TGTGCCAGCAGCCTAAGGGGAGTCGGAGGGGCCGGGGAGCTGTTTTTT. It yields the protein CASSLRGVGGAGELFF.